Here is one TCR beta chain with its context. What it recognizes is unknown. This sample is part of a study of cytomegalovirus exposure and HLA in healthy donors. Whole-study findings and limits: It was taken for granted in presence/absence analyses that sequencing depth across donors was roughly uniform.

V was trimmed by 4 bases and J by 4 bases, leaving 14 bases between them. In germline, CDR1 is SGHRS, CDR2 YFSETQ. This CDR3 contains 14 residues. Primers: 60 Vbeta forward and 13 Jbeta reverse. In the authors' methods: The authors later counted roughly 87 million unique TCR beta chains, 9.5 million to 13 million of them shared. Profiled with immunoSEQ multiplex PCR; TCRdb holds only in-frame clones, not every one. V and J calls and clone size are given by that table; D and trimming were obtained from the DNA. Counted here are under 200,000 clones, about 85% occurring once; the ten biggest clones make up 6.3%.

The chain combines TRBV5-1 with TRBJ1-2; no definite D call. Sequencing was carried out using PBMCs. The source of this sequence is a male donor in good health and CMV-seropositive. CDR3 bases: TGCGCCAGCAGCGCAACAGTTGCTTCCTATGGCTACACCTTC. Translation gives CASSATVASYGYTF.